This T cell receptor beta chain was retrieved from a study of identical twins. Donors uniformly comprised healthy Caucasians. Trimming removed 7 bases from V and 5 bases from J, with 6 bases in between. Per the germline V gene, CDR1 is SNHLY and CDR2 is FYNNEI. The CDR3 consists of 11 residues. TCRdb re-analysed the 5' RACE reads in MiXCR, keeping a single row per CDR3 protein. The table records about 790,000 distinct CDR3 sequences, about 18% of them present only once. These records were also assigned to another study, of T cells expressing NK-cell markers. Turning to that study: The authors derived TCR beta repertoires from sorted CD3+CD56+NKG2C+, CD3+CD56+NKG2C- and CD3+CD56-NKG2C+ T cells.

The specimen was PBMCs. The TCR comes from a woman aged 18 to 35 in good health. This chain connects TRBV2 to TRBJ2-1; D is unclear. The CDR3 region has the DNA TGTGCCAGCACTAAGAACAATGAGCAGTTCTTC. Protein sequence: CASTKNNEQFF. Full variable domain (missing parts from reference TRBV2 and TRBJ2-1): EPEVTQTPSHQVTQMGQEVILRCVPISNHLYFYWYRQILGQKVEFLVSFYNNEISEKSEIFDDQFSVERPDGSNFTLKIRSTKLEDSAMYFCASTKNNEQFFGPGTRLTVL.